What follows are 26 T cell receptor beta chains derived from one specimen sequenced in a study of molecular identifiers for immune sequencing clone quantification. TCRdb re-called the PCR reads with MiXCR, one entry per CDR3 protein. The sample consists of about 640,000 distinct CDR3 sequences, approximately 20% of them appearing once. Input material: naive CD8+ T cells from blood, with Jurkat cell RNA spiked in. Subset reported: FACS-sorted CD8+CD4-CCR7+CD45RA+ naive T cells. The receptors were gathered from a human donor in good health. Some libraries in this study had Jurkat cell RNA spiked in.

The chain carries TRBV4-1 and TRBJ1-5; D possibly corresponds to TRBD1 (5 bases). CDR1 MGHRA and CDR2 YSYEKL come from the germline V gene. V was pared by 1 base and J by 6 bases, with 13 bases between. The CDR3 spans 15 residues. The CDR3 is CASSQVESGGQPQHF. Written as DNA, the CDR3 is TGCGCCAGCAGCCAAGTGGAATCCGGGGGTCAGCCCCAGCATTTT.

This clonotype was found many times. V and J are TRBV28 and TRBJ2-6; D may be TRBD1 or TRBD2 (5 bases each). This CDR3 is built from 16 residues. CDR1 and CDR2 (germline): MDHEN, SYDVKM. V was trimmed by 5 bases and J by 2 bases, leaving 13 bases between them. CDR3 sequence: CASSPGEGTGANVLTF. The CDR3 DNA sequence: TGTGCCAGCAGTCCCGGCGAGGGGACTGGGGCCAACGTCCTGACTTTC. The full variable domain, with the rest looked up from reference TRBV28 and TRBJ2-6, is DVKVTQSSRYLVKRTGEKVFLECVQDMDHENMFWYRQDPGLGLRLIYFSYDVKMKEKGDIPEGYSVSREKKERFSLILESASTNQTSMYLCASSPGEGTGANVLTFGAGSRLTVL.

With regard to this clonotype: The junction shows a germline mismatch at one end, possibly a read error. The CDR3 protein is CAASSGRGTGYIQYF. DNA of the CDR3: TGTGCCGCCAGCAGCGGACGTGGTACAGGATACATTCAGTACTTC. The chain has TRBV15 and TRBJ2-4; D tentatively reads TRBD1 or TRBD2 (5 bases each). The CDR3 extends over 15 amino acids. Germline-derived CDR1 and CDR2 are LNHNV and YYDKDF (reference sequence).

This clonotype has a count of ten or more. The chain has TRBV30 and TRBJ2-7; D may be TRBD2 (5 bases). This CDR3 is 14 amino acids long. The germline V gene encodes CDR1 GTSNPN and CDR2 SVGIG (reference sequence). V lost 3 bases and J lost 2, with 14 bases in between. CDR3 sequence: CAWSPGNLAYEQYF. The CDR3, as DNA: TGTGCCTGGAGCCCCGGGAACTTAGCCTACGAGCAGTACTTC. The complete variable domain, with remaining parts taken from reference TRBV30 and TRBJ2-7, reads SQTIHQWPATLVQPVGSPLSLECTVEGTSNPNLYWYRQAAGRGLQLLFYSVGIGQISSEVPQNLSASRPQDRQFILSSKKLLLSDSGFYLCAWSPGNLAYEQYFGPGTRLTVT.

This clonotype was seen a handful of times. The V and J genes are TRBV7-8 and TRBJ1-3; a weak D match, TRBD1 (5 bases). Germline CDR1 SGHVS, CDR2 FQNEAQ. The CDR3 spans 12 residues. V was shortened by 8 bases and J by 6 bases, with 11 bases between the two germline ends. CDR3 coding DNA: TGTGCCAGCGCGGGACTCTTAAACACCATATATTTT. The encoded protein is CASAGLLNTIYF.

This clonotype has at least ten counts. The chain uses TRBV7-2 and TRBJ2-3; D unclear. CDR3 length equals 13 residues. Germline V CDR1 and CDR2: SGHTA, FQGNSA. The V gene lost 4 bases and the J gene lost 4 bases, with 9 bases spanning the gap. CDR3 sequence (DNA): TGTGCCAGCAGCTCTATTGCCGCAGATACGCAGTATTTT. Its protein is CASSSIAADTQYF.

This clonotype was observed a handful of times. This chain links TRBV7-3 with TRBJ1-6; D is unresolved. Trimming stripped 3 bases from V and 8 bases from J, with 2 bases between. The CDR3 consists of 11 residues. Germline V gene sequence: CDR1 SGHTA, CDR2 FQGTGA. For the CDR3, the DNA is TGTGCCAGCAGCTTGTATTCACCCCTCCACTTT. Amino acids: CASSLYSPLHF.

Turning to this clonotype: A much larger clone lies a single base off, so this may be a read error. The genes are TRBV5-4 and TRBJ2-7; D assignment may be TRBD1 or TRBD2 (6 bases each). CDR3 length equals 15 residues. Germline V gene data show CDR1 as SGHNT and CDR2 as YYREEE (reference sequence). The CDR3 sequence is CAGSLGGVVPYEQYF. The CDR3 DNA follows: TGTGCCGGCAGCTTGGGGGGCGTTGTACCCTACGAGCAGTACTTC.

The table lists this clonotype with many counts. The chain couples TRBV11-2 to TRBJ2-7, with 7 bases identical to TRBD2. The CDR3 consists of 19 residues. Germline V gives CDR1 SGHAT, CDR2 FQNNGV. Trimming at V came to 5 bases and at J to 4 bases, leaving 23 bases not matched to a gene. CDR3 amino acids: CASSPGVGGLGKYLYEQYF. The CDR3 DNA reads TGTGCCAGCAGCCCGGGAGTCGGGGGGTTAGGGAAGTACTTATACGAGCAGTACTTC.

This clonotype was seen a few times. The chain couples TRBV30 to TRBJ1-5, with a possible D match to TRBD1 (5 bases). V dropped 1 base and J dropped 0 bases, with 13 bases sitting between them. CDR3 length equals 16 residues. Per germline, CDR1 GTSNPN and CDR2 SVGIG (reference sequence). CDR3 nucleotides: TGTGCCTGGAGTGCGACTCCAGGGATTAGCAATCAGCCCCAGCATTTT. Translating it yields CAWSATPGISNQPQHF.

Many counts were recorded for this clonotype. The rearrangement links TRBV6-2 or TRBV6-3 to TRBJ2-3, with 8 bases lining up with TRBD1. The junction had 5 bases not matched to a gene; V was cut back by 0 bases and J by 6 bases. Per germline, CDR1 MNHEY and CDR2 SVGEGT. This CDR3 spans 15 amino acids. CDR3 DNA: TGTGCCAGCAGTTACTCGTGGACAGGGAGGGATACGCAGTATTTT. Protein product: CASSYSWTGRDTQYF.

This clonotype has just a few counts. A much more abundant neighbour one base away suggests this may be a read error. This sequence joins TRBV7-9 and TRBJ2-5; TRBD1 might be the D (5 bases). CDR1 and CDR2 from the germline V gene are SEHNR and FQNEAQ (reference sequence). The CDR3 extends over 15 amino acids. CDR3 coding DNA: TGTGCCAGCAGCCCCCCGCCGACAGATCAAGGGACCCAGTACTTC. This translates into CASSPPPTDQGTQYF. Using reference TRBV7-9 and TRBJ2-5 for the parts outside the CDR3, the full variable domain is DTGVSQNPRHKITKRGQNVTFRCDPISEHNRLYWYRQTLGQGPEFLTYFQNEAQLEKSRLLSDRFSAERPKGSFSTLEIQRTEQGDSAMYLCASSPPPTDQGTQYFGPGTRLLVL.

This clonotype appeared a few times. The chain recombines TRBV2 with TRBJ2-5; tentative D call: TRBD2 (7 bases). The CDR3 runs to 14 residues. V lost 8 bases, J lost 4 bases, and 17 bases lay in between. CDR1 is SNHLY and CDR2 is FYNNEI in the germline V gene. The CDR3 loop is CASGPPGGAETQYF. The CDR3, as DNA: TGTGCCAGCGGACCCCCTGGGGGGGCAGAGACCCAGTACTTC.

Note on this clonotype: This clone may be a read error of a much larger clone one base away. A read error is likely, as this CDR3 ends without the conserved phenylalanine or tryptophan. The chain is built from TRBV30 and TRBJ2-3; possible D gene TRBD2, 6 bases. CDR1 is GTSNPN, CDR2 SVGIG, per germline (reference sequence). Trimming left V 0 bases short and J 5 bases short, with 6 bases between. The CDR3 extends over 12 amino acids. The CDR3 region is CAWSVGGDTQYL. In DNA, the CDR3 is TGTGCCTGGAGTGTCGGGGGAGATACGCAGTATCTT.

This clonotype occurred a few times. The CDR3 loop is CASSPVGGASYNSPLHF. The CDR3 DNA follows: TGTGCCAGCAGCCCAGTCGGGGGGGCCTCCTATAATTCACCCCTCCACTTT. The genes are TRBV7-9 and TRBJ1-6; D possibly corresponds to TRBD1 (6 bases). V shed 5 bases and J shed 0 bases, with 14 bases lying between them. The CDR3 is made up of 17 amino acids. Germline loops: CDR1 SEHNR, CDR2 FQNEAQ (reference sequence).

This clonotype was found many times. The chain has TRBV5-1 and TRBJ1-4, with a possible D match to TRBD1 (5 bases). The CDR3 runs to 17 residues. The V end lost 0 bases, the J end lost 3 bases, and 15 bases lay between the germline ends. CDR1 is SGHRS, CDR2 YFSETQ, per germline. This CDR3 is CASSLETVTTANEKLFF. The CDR3 nucleotides are TGCGCCAGCAGCTTGGAGACAGTAACGACCGCTAATGAAAAACTGTTTTTT.

This clonotype was counted many times. The V call is TRBV5-1, the J call TRBJ2-7; the match to TRBD2 covers 7 bases. After removal of 0 bases from V and 5 bases from J, the junction contained 8 bases not matched to a gene. Germline V gene sequence: CDR1 SGHRS, CDR2 YFSETQ. This CDR3 has 15 amino acids. This CDR3 is CASSLASETSHEQYF. The DNA for the CDR3 is TGCGCCAGCAGCTTGGCCTCTGAGACTAGCCACGAGCAGTACTTC.

On this clonotype: A read error may be the cause here, since a much bigger clone is one base away. The chain carries TRBV7-6 and TRBJ2-2; D might be TRBD2 (6 bases). CDR1 is SGHVS and CDR2 is FNYEAQ in the germline V gene. This CDR3 region has 15 residues. This chain's CDR3 is CASSPGTTNTGGLFF. The CDR3 DNA follows: TGTGCCAGCAGCCCCGGGACGACGAACACCGGGGGGCTGTTTTTT.

This clonotype has more than one count but fewer than ten. This chain uses TRBV12-3 or TRBV12-4 with TRBJ1-2; D is unclear. This CDR3 has 13 amino acids. Trimming took 0 bases from V and 6 from J, leaving 8 bases between them. This CDR3 is CASSLARLNGYTF. As DNA, the CDR3 is TGTGCCAGCAGTTTAGCCAGACTGAATGGCTACACCTTC.

This clonotype was seen many times. The chain joins TRBV9 to TRBJ2-5, with D tentatively TRBD1 (5 bases). The CDR3 spans 16 residues. Deletions cut 4 bases from V and 5 bases from J, with 21 bases between. Per germline, CDR1 SGDLS and CDR2 YYNGEE. The CDR3 nucleotides are TGTGCCAGCAGCCCCCTCAGGGCGACTGATAGGGAGACCCAGTACTTC. It yields the protein CASSPLRATDRETQYF.

Points on this clonotype: This may be a read error, as it is one base from a much larger clone. V gene TRBV19 combines with J gene TRBJ2-2; weak D call: TRBD2 (6 bases). Germline V gene lookup returns CDR1 LNHDA and CDR2 SQIVND (reference sequence). The V gene lost 6 bases and the J gene lost 7 bases, with 15 bases spanning the gap. The CDR3 has 14 amino acids. CDR3 in DNA: TGTGCCAGTAGACCCAGGACTACCGTCGGGGAGCTGTTTTTT. It yields the protein CASRPRTTVGELFF.

The sample holds a few counts of this clonotype. The chain is built from TRBV30 and TRBJ2-7; D is undetermined. The V and J ends lost 0 bases and 2 bases respectively, with 5 bases between them. Germline V lookup: CDR1 GTSNPN, CDR2 SVGIG (reference sequence). This CDR3 spans 12 amino acids. CDR3 protein: CAWSVLAYEQYF. Written as DNA, the CDR3 is TGTGCCTGGAGTGTACTTGCCTACGAGCAGTACTTC.

A note on this clonotype: One junction end disagrees with the germline gene, perhaps due to a read error. This chain uses TRBV9 with TRBJ2-5, with D perhaps matching TRBD1 (5 bases). This CDR3 region has 15 residues. Germline loops: CDR1 SGDLS, CDR2 YYNGEE. The CDR3 sequence is CDSSLLGRTQETQYF. The CDR3 bases are TGTGACAGCAGCCTCCTCGGACGGACACAAGAGACCCAGTACTTC.

The chain links TRBV12-3 or TRBV12-4 to TRBJ2-7, with D perhaps TRBD2 (6 bases). With 5 bases removed from V and 3 bases from J, the gap between germline ends came to 17 bases. CDR3 length: 15 amino acids. The CDR3 DNA follows: TGTGCCAGCAGTCTGTTGGCTAGCGCCTTCTACGAGCAGTACTTC. Translation: CASSLLASAFYEQYF.

This clonotype was counted at least ten times. This chain connects TRBV2 to TRBJ2-7; 7 nucleotides line up with TRBD1. Germline values: CDR1 SNHLY, CDR2 FYNNEI. The CDR3 is 16 amino acids. J gave up 3 bases and V 0 bases, and 8 bases lay outside the gene matches. The CDR3 DNA reads TGTGCCAGCAGTGAAGCGCTGGGACAGTCAGTCTACGAGCAGTACTTC. Translation gives CASSEALGQSVYEQYF.

The genes are TRBV6-5 and TRBJ1-2; the D is unclear. This CDR3 comprises 14 residues. The V gene's germline CDR1 is MNHEY and CDR2 SVGAGI. Trimming removed 5 bases at V and 6 bases at J, with 16 bases between. The CDR3 DNA is TGTGCCAGCAGTACCCGAGAGACCCACGATGGCTACACCTTC. Its protein product is CASSTRETHDGYTF.